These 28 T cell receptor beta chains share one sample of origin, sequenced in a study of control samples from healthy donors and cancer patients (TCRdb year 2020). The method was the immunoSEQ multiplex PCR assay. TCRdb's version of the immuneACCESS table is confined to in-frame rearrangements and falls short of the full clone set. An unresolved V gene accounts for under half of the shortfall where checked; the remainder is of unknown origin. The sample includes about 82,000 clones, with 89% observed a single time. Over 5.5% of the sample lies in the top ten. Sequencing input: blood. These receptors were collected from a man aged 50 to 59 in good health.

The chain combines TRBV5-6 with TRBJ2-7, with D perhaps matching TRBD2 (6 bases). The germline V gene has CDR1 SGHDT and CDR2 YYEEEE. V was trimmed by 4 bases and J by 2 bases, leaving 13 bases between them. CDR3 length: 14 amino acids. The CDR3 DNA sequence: TGTGCCAGCAGCGCCAAGCGGGCCCCCTACGAGCAGTACTTC. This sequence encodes CASSAKRAPYEQYF. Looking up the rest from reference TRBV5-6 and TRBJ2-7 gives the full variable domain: DAGVTQSPTHLIKTRGQQVTLRCSPKSGHDTVSWYQQALGQGPQFIFQYYEEEERQRGNFPDRFSGHQFPNYSSELNVNALLLGDSALYLCASSAKRAPYEQYFGPGTRLTVT.

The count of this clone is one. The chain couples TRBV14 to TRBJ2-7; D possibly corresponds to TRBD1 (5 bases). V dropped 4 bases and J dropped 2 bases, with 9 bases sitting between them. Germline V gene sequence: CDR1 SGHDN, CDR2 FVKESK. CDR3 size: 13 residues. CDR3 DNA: TGTGCCAGCAGCCTCGGACACACCTACGAGCAGTACTTC. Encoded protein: CASSLGHTYEQYF. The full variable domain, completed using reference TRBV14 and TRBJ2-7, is EAGVTQFPSHSVIEKGQTVTLRCDPISGHDNLYWYRRVMGKEIKFLLHFVKESKQDESGMPNNRFLAERTGGTYSTLKVQPAELEDSGVYFCASSLGHTYEQYFGPGTRLTVT.

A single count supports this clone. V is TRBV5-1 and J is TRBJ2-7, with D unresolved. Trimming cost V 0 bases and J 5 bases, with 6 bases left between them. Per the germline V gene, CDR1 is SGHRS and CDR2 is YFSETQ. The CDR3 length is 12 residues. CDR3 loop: CASSLAGDEQYF. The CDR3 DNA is TGCGCCAGCAGCTTGGCGGGCGACGAGCAGTACTTC.

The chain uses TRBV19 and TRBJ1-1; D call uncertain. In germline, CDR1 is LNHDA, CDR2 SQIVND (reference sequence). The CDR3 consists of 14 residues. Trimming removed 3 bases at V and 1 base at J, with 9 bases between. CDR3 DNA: TGTGCCAGTAGTATTGCCCGGACGAACACTGAAGCTTTCTTT. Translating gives CASSIARTNTEAFF.

The CDR3 nucleotides are TGCAGTGCTGGGAAAGAGGAGACCCAGTACTTC. Its protein product is CSAGKEETQYF. V gene TRBV20-1 combines with J gene TRBJ2-5; no definite D call. V lost 5 bases and J 5 bases, leaving 9 bases between the germline ends. The CDR3 has 11 amino acids. Germline CDR1 and CDR2: DFQATT and SNEGSKA (reference sequence).

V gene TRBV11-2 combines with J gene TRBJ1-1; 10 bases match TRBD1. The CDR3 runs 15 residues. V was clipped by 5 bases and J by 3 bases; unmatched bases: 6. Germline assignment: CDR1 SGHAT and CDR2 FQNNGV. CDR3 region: CASSPADRGDTEAFF. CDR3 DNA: TGTGCCAGCAGCCCCGCGGACAGGGGGGACACTGAAGCTTTCTTT. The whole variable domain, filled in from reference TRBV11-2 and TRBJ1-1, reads EAGVAQSPRYKIIEKRQSVAFWCNPISGHATLYWYQQILGQGPKLLIQFQNNGVVDDSQLPKDRFSAERLKGVDSTLKIQPAKLEDSAVYLCASSPADRGDTEAFFGQGTRLTVV.

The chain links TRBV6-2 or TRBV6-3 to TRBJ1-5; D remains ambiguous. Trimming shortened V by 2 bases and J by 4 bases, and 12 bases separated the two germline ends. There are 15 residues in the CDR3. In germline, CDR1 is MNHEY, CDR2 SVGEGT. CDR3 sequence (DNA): TGTGCCAGCAGTTACGGTTGGCCTTGGAATCAGCCCCAGCATTTT. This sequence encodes CASSYGWPWNQPQHF.

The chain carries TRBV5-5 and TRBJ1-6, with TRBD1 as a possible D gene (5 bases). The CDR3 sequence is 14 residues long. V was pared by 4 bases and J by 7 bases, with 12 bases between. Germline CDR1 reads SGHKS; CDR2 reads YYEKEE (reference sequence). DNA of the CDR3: TGTGCCAGCAGCGCGGACACGGGCAATTCACCCCTCCACTTT. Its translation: CASSADTGNSPLHF.

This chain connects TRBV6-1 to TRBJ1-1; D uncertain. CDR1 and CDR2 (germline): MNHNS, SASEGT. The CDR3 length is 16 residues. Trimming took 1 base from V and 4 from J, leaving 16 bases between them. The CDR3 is CASSEGSPGEVTEAFF. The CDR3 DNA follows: TGTGCCAGCAGTGAAGGGTCCCCCGGGGAGGTCACTGAAGCTTTCTTT.

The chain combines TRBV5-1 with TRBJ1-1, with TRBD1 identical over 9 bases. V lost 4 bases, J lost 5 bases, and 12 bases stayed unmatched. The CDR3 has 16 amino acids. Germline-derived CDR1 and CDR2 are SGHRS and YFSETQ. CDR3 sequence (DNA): TGCGCCAGCAGCATTGGCAAGGGACAGGGTTGGACTGAAGCTTTCTTT. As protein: CASSIGKGQGWTEAFF.

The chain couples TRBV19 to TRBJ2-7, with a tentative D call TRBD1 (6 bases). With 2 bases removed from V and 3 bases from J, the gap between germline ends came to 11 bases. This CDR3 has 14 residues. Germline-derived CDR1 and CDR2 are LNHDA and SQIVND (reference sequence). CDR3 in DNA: TGTGCCAGTAGTATATCCTCGACAGGCTACGAGCAGTACTTC. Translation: CASSISSTGYEQYF.

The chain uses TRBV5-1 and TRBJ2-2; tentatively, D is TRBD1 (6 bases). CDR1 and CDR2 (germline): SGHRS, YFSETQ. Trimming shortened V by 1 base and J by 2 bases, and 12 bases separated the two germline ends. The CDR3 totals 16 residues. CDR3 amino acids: CASSLPGHQNTGELFF. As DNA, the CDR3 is TGCGCCAGCAGCTTGCCGGGACACCAAAACACCGGGGAGCTGTTTTTT.

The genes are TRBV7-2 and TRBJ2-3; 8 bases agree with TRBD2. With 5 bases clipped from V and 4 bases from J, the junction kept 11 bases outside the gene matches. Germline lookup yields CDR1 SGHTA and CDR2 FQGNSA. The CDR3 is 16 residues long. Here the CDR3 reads CASSPYLLAGPDTQYF. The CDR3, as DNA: TGTGCCAGCAGCCCCTACTTATTAGCGGGGCCAGATACGCAGTATTTT.

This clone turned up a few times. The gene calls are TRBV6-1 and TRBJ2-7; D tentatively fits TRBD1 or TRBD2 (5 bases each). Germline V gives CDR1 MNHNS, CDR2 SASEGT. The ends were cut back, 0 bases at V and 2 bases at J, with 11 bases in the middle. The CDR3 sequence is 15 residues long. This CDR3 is CASSEAGTAAYEQYF. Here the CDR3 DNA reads TGTGCCAGCAGTGAAGCGGGGACGGCCGCCTACGAGCAGTACTTC.

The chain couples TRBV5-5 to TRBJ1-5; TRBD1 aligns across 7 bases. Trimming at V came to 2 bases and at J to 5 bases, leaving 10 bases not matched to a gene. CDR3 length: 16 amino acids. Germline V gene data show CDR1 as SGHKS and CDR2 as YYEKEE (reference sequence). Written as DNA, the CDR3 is TGTGCCAGCAGCTTTTCAACCGGGACAGCCGATCAGCCCCAGCATTTT. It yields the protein CASSFSTGTADQPQHF.

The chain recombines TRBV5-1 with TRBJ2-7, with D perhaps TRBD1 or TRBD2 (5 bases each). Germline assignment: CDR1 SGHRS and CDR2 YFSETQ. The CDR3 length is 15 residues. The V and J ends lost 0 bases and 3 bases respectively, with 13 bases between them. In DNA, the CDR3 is TGCGCCAGCAGCTTGGCCGCCGGGACGGTCTACGAGCAGTACTTC. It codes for CASSLAAGTVYEQYF.

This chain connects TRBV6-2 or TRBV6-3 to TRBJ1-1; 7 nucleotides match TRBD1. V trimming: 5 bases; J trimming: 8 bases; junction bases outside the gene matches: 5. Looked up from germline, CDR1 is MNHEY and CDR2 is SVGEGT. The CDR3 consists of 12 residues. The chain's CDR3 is CASSDDREEAFF. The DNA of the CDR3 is TGTGCCAGCAGTGATGACAGGGAAGAAGCTTTCTTT.

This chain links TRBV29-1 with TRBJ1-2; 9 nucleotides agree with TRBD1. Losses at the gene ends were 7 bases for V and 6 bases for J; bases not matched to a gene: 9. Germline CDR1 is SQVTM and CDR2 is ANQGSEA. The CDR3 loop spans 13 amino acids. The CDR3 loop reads CSARQGELDGYTF. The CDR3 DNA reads TGCAGCGCCCGACAGGGGGAGCTCGATGGCTACACCTTC.

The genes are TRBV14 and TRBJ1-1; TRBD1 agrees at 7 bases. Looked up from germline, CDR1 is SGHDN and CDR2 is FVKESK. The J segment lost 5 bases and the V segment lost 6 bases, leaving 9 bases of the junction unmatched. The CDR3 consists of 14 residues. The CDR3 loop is CASSPTRGGTEAFF. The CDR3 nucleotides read TGTGCCAGCAGTCCTACCAGGGGGGGGACTGAAGCTTTCTTT.

The CDR3 sequence: CASNLDRGLTEAFF. In nucleotides, the CDR3 is TGTGCCAGCAACTTGGACAGGGGGCTAACTGAAGCTTTCTTT. The chain is built from TRBV6-5 and TRBJ1-1, with TRBD1 identical over 11 bases. Germline CDR1 is MNHEY and CDR2 is SVGAGI. J lost 5 bases, V lost 7 bases, and 6 bases had no gene match. CDR3 length equals 14 residues.

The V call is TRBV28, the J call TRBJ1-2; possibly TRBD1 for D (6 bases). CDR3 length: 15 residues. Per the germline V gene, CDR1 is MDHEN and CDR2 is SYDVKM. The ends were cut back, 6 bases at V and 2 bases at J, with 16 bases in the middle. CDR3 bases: TGTGCCAGCAGCCTGGGGGGGGCGGAAAACTATGGCTACACCTTC. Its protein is CASSLGGAENYGYTF.

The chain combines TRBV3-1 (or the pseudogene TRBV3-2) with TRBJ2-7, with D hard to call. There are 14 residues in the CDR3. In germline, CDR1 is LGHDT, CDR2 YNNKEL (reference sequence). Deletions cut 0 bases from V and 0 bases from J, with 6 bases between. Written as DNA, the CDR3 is TGTGCCAGCAGCCAAGAGGCGGTCTCCTACGAGCAGTACTTC. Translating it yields CASSQEAVSYEQYF.

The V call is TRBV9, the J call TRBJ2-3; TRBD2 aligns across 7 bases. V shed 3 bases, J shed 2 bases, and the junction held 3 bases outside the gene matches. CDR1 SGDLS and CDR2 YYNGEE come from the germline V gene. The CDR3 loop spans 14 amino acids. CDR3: CASSAGTNTDTQYF. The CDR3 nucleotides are TGTGCCAGCAGCGCCGGGACTAACACAGATACGCAGTATTTT.

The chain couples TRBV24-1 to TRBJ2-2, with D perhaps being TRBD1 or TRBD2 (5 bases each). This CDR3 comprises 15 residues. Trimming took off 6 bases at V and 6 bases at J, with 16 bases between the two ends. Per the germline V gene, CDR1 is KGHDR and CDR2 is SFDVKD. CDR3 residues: CATSMQGGGAGELFF. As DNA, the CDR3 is TGTGCCACCAGTATGCAGGGTGGAGGAGCCGGGGAGCTGTTTTTT.

Here the CDR3 reads CASQGNGNTIYF. The CDR3 DNA follows: TGTGCCAGTCAGGGGAACGGAAACACCATATATTTT. V and J are TRBV12-3 or TRBV12-4 and TRBJ1-3, with D tentatively TRBD1 (6 bases). The CDR3 is 12 residues long. V was clipped by 9 bases and J by 4 bases, with 10 bases between them.

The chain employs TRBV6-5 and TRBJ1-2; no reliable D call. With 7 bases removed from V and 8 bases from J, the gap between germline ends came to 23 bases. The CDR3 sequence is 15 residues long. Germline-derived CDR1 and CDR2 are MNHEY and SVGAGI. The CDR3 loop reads CASTRGSLSISGYTF. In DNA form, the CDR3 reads TGTGCCAGCACTCGTGGCAGTCTATCCATAAGCGGCTACACCTTC.

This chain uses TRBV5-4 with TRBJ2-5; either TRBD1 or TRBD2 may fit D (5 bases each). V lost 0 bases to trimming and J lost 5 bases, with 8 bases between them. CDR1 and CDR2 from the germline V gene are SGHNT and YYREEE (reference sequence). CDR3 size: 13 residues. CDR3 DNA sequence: TGTGCCAGCAGCTTGGTGGGGGTTGAGACCCAGTACTTC. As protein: CASSLVGVETQYF.

CDR3 residues: CASSWGPAPIYEQYF. DNA for the CDR3: TGTGCCAGCAGCTGGGGGCCAGCCCCTATCTACGAGCAGTACTTC. The chain links TRBV5-6 to TRBJ2-7; maybe TRBD1 (6 bases). With 3 bases removed from V and 3 bases from J, the gap between germline ends came to 16 bases. Germline V CDR1 and CDR2: SGHDT, YYEEEE. The CDR3 runs to 15 residues.